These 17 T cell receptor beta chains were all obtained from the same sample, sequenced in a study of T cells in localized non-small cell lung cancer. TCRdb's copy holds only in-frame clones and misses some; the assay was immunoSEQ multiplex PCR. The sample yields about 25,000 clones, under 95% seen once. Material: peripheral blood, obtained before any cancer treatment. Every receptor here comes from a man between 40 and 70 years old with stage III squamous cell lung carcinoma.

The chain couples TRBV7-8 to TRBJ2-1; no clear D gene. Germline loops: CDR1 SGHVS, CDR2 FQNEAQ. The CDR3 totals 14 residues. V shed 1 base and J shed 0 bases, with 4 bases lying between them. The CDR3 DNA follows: TGTGCCAGCAGCTTAGACCACTCCTACAATGAGCAGTTCTTC. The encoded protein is CASSLDHSYNEQFF.

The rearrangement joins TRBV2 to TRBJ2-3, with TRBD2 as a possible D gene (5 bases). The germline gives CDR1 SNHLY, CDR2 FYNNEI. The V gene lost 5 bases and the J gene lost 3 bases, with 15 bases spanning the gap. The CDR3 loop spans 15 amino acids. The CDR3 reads CASSREYGATDTQYF. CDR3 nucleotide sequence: TGTGCCAGCAGTAGGGAGTACGGAGCAACAGATACGCAGTATTTT.

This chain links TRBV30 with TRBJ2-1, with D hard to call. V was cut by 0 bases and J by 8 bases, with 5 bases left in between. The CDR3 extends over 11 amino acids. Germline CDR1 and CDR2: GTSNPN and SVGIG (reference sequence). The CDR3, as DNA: TGTGCCTGGAGTGTTAGATATGAGCAGTTCTTC. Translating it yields CAWSVRYEQFF.

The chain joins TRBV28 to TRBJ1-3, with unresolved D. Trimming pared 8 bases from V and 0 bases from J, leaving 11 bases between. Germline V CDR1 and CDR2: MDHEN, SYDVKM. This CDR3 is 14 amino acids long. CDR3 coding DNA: TGTGCCAGCGGGATTCACCTCTCTGGAAACACCATATATTTT. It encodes CASGIHLSGNTIYF.

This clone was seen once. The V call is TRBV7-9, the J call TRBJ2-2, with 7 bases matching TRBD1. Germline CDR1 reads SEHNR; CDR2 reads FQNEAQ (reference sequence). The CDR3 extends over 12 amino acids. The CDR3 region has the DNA TGTGCAACCAGGGGGTTAGATGAGGAGCTGTTTTTT. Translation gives CATRGLDEELFF.

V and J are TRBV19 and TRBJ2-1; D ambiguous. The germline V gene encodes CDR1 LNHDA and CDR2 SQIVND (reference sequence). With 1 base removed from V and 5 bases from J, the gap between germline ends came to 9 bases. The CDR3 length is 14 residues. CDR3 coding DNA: TGTGCCAGTAGTATAGGGGCTGTAAACAATGAGCAGTTCTTC. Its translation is CASSIGAVNNEQFF. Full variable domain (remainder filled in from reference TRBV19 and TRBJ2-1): DGGITQSPKYLFRKEGQNVTLSCEQNLNHDAMYWYRQDPGQGLRLIYYSQIVNDFQKGDIAEGYSVSREKKESFPLTVTSAQKNPTAFYLCASSIGAVNNEQFFGPGTRLTVL.

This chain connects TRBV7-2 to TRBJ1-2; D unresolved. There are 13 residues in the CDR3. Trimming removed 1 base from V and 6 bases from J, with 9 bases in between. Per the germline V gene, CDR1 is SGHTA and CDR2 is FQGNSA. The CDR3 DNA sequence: TGTGCCAGCAGCTTAGGGGATCGGGATGGCTACACCTTC. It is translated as CASSLGDRDGYTF.

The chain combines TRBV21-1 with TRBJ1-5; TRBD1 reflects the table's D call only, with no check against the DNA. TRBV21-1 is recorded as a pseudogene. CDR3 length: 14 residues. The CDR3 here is CASNPGQHNQPQHF. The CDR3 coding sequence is TGTGCCAGCAACCCGGGACAGCACAATCAGCCCCAGCATTTT.

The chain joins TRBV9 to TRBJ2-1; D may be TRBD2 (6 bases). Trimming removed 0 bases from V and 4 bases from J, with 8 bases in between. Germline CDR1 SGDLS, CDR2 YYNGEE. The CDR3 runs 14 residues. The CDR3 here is CASSVELAYNEQFF. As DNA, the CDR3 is TGTGCCAGCAGCGTAGAACTAGCTTACAATGAGCAGTTCTTC.

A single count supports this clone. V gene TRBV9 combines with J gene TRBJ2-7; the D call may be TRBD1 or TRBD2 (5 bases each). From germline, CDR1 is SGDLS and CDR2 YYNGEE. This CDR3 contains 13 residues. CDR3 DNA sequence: TGTGCTAGGGCCCGGGACGTCTCCTACGAGCAGTACTTC. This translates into CARARDVSYEQYF.

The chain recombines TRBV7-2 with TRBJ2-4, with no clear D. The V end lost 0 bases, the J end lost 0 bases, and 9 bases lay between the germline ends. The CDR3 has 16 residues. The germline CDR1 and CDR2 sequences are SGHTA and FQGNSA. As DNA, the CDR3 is TGTGCCAGCAGCTTAGCACTTGGTTCAGCCAAAAACATTCAGTACTTC. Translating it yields CASSLALGSAKNIQYF.

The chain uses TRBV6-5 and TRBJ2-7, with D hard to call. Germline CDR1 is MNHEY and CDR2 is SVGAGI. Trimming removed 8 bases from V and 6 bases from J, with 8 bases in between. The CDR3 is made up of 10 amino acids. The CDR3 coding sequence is TGTGCCAGCGAGCACGTCGAGCAGTACTTC. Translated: CASEHVEQYF.

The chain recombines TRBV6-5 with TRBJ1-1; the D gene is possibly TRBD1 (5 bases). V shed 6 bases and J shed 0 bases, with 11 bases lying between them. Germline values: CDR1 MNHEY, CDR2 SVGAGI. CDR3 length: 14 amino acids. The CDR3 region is CASSTRGVNTEAFF. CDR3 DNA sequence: TGTGCCAGCAGCACCAGAGGGGTGAACACTGAAGCTTTCTTT.

The CDR3 sequence: CASSLEGSETQYF. For the CDR3, the DNA is TGTGCCAGCAGCTTAGAGGGTTCCGAGACCCAGTACTTC. The chain links TRBV11-2 to TRBJ2-5; no clear D. Deletions cut 0 bases from V and 5 bases from J, with 7 bases between. The germline gives CDR1 SGHAT, CDR2 FQNNGV. The CDR3 sequence is 13 residues long.

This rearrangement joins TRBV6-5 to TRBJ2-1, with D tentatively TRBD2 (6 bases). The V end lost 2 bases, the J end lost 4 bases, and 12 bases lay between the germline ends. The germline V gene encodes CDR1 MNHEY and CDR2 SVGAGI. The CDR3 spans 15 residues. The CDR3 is CASSYSQRAYNEQFF. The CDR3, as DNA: TGTGCCAGCAGTTACAGCCAGCGGGCTTACAATGAGCAGTTCTTC.

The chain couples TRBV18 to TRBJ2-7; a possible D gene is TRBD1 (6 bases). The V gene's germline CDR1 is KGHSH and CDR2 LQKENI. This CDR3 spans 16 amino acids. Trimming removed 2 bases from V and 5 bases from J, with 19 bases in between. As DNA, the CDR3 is TGTGCCAGCTCACCATCCAGGGGCTCTTCCTGGGACGAGCAGTACTTC. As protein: CASSPSRGSSWDEQYF.

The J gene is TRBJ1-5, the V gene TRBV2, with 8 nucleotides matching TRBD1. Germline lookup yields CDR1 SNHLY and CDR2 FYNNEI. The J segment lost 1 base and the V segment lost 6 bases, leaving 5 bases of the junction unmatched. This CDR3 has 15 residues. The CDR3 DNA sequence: TGTGCCAGCAGCGACTGGACAGGGAGCAATCAGCCCCAGCATTTT. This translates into CASSDWTGSNQPQHF.